These T cell receptor beta chains were read from a single sample in a study of Graves' ophthalmopathy and Graves' hyperthyroidism. From the multiplex PCR reads, TCRdb called clonotypes with MiXCR, one entry per CDR3 protein. The sample has 620,000 or so distinct CDR3 sequences, 22% seen once. The material sequenced was peripheral blood. These receptors came from a woman aged 18-29 years with stable Graves' hyperthyroidism. Some clones in this sample may be carry-over from other donors' samples. CDR3s include the opening cysteine and the closing phenylalanine or tryptophan. D genes are given only for firm matches. Clone size is shown for a subset of rows, as once, few, many or a class of expanded clone.

j_call clone_size v_call d_call cdr3_nt cdr3_aa
TRBJ2-7 once TRBV12-5 NA TGTGCTAGTGGTTGGGCAGACTACGAGCAGTACTTC CASGWADYEQYF
TRBJ2-5 many TRBV2 TRBD2 TGTGCCAGTGGACTAGCGATTCAAGAGACCCAGTACTTC CASGLAIQETQYF
TRBJ1-6 many TRBV5-1 NA TGCGCCAGCAGCTCGACGGCCATGGGGGAATTTTCACCCCTCCACTTT CASSSTAMGEFSPLHF
TRBJ2-5 many TRBV29-1 TRBD1 TGCAGCCTGGGACAGGGAAGAGGGGAGACCCAGTACTTC CSLGQGRGETQYF
TRBJ2-7 NA TRBV9 NA TGTGCCAGCAGCCCTAGCGCAACCGGACGGACCCTTCCCGACGAGCAGTACTTC CASSPSATGRTLPDEQYF
TRBJ1-1 NA TRBV12-3/TRBV12-4 NA TGTGCCAGCACAGCCGGATTGACCACTGAAGCTTTCTTT CASTAGLTTEAFF
TRBJ2-2 NA TRBV24-1 NA TGTGCCACCAGTGACCCCCCCCGACAGACGAACACCGGGGAGCTGTTTTTT CATSDPPRQTNTGELFF
TRBJ1-3 many TRBV28 NA TGTGCCAGCACCGGACAGTACGGAAACACCATATATTTT CASTGQYGNTIYF
TRBJ1-1 few TRBV7-2 NA TGTGCCAGCACCTGGAGAGCCGGTCCGAACACTGAAGCTTTCTTT CASTWRAGPNTEAFF
TRBJ1-6 many TRBV6-1 NA TGTGCCAGCAGTGGTTCCCTGGTAAAGGGAGGATCACCCCTCCACTTT CASSGSLVKGGSPLHF
TRBJ2-5 many TRBV6-1 TRBD2 TGTGCCAGCAGCGGCGGCGGGGGGGTGGAGACCCAGTACTTC CASSGGGGVETQYF
TRBJ2-7 many TRBV2 TRBD2 TGTGCCAGCAGACCGGGACTAGCGGGAGTCTACGAGCAGTACTTC CASRPGLAGVYEQYF
TRBJ1-2 many TRBV4-1 NA TGCGCCAGCAGCCAAGGACGACAGTACAACTATGGCTACACCTTC CASSQGRQYNYGYTF
TRBJ1-2 many TRBV28 NA TGTGCCAGCAGTTCGCTCGGGGGCCCCGGCTACACCTTC CASSSLGGPGYTF
TRBJ1-1 NA TRBV12-3/TRBV12-4 NA TGTGCCAGCAGTTCACTTCTGGAAGCTTGCTTT CASSSLLEACF
TRBJ2-2 many TRBV30 NA TGTGCCTGGAGTACCCTAGCGAACACCGGGGAGCTGTTTTTT CAWSTLANTGELFF